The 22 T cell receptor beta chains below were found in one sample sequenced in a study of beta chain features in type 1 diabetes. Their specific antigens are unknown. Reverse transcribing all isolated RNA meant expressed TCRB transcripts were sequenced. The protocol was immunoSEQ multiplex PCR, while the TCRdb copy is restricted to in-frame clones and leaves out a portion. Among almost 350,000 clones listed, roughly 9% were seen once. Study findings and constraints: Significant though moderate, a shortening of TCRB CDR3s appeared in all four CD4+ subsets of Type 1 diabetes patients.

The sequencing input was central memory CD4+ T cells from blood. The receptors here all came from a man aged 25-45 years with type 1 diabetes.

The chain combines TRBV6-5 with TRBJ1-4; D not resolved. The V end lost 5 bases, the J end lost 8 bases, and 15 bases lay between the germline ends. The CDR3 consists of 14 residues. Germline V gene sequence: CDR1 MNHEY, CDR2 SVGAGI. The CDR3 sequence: CASSPRYGGEKLFF. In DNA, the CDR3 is TGTGCCAGCAGTCCCCGCTACGGAGGGGAAAAACTGTTTTTT.

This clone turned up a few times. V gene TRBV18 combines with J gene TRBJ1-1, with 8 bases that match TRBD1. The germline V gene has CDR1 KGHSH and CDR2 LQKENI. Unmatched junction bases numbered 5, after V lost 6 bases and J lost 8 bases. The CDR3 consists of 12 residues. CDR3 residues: CASSPGGPEAFF. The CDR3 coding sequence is TGTGCCAGCTCTCCAGGGGGCCCCGAAGCTTTCTTT.

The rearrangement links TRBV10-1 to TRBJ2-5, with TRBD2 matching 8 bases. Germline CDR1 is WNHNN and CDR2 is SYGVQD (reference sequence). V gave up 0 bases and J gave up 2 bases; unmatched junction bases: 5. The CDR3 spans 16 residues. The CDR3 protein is CASSESRVAGQETQYF. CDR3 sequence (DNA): TGCGCCAGCAGTGAGTCTAGAGTAGCGGGACAAGAGACCCAGTACTTC.

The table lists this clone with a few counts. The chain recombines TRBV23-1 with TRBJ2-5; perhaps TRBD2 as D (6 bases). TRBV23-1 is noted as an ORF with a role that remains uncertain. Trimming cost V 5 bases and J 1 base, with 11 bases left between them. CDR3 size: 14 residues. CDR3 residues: CASSFRDFQETQYF. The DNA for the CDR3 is TGCGCCAGCAGTTTCCGGGACTTCCAAGAGACCCAGTACTTC.

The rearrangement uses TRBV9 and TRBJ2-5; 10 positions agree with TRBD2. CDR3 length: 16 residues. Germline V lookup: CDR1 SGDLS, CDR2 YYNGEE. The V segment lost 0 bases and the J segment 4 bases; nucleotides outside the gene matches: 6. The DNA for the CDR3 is TGTGCCAGCAGCGTAGTAGGACTAGCGGAAGCAGAGACCCAGTACTTC. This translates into CASSVVGLAEAETQYF.

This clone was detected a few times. For the CDR3, the DNA is TGTGCCAGTAGTAAAATTTCAACTGGGCCCAATGAGCAGTTCTTC. Translating it yields CASSKISTGPNEQFF. The chain joins TRBV19 to TRBJ2-1; the D is unclear. CDR3 size: 15 residues. Looked up from germline, CDR1 is LNHDA and CDR2 is SQIVND (reference sequence). Trimming pared 4 bases from V and 6 bases from J, leaving 16 bases between.

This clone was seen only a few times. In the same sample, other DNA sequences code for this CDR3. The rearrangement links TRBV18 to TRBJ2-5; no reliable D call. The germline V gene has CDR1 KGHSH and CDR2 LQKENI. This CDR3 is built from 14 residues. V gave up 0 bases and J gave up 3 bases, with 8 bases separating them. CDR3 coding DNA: TGTGCCAGCTCACCACCGAGCGAGGAAGAGACCCAGTACTTC. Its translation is CASSPPSEEETQYF.

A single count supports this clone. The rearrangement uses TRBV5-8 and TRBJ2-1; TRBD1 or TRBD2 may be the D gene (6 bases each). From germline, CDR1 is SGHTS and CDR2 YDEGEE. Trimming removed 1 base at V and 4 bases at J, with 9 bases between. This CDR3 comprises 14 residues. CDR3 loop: CASSLRGGYNEQFF. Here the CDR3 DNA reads TGTGCCAGCAGCTTGCGAGGGGGGTACAATGAGCAGTTCTTC.

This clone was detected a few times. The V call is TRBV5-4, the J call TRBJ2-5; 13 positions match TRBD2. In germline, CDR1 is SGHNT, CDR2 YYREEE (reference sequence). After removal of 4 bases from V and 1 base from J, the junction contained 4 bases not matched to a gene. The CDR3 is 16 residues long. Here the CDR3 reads CASSAGTSGVQETQYF. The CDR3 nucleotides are TGTGCCAGCAGCGCGGGGACTAGCGGGGTCCAAGAGACCCAGTACTTC.

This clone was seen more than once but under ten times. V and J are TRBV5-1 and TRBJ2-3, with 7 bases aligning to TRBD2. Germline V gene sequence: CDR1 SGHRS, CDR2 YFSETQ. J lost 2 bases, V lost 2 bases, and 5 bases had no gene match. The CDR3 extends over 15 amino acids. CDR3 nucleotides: TGCGCCAGCAGCTTCGGGGGGATCGACACAGATACGCAGTATTTT. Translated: CASSFGGIDTDTQYF.

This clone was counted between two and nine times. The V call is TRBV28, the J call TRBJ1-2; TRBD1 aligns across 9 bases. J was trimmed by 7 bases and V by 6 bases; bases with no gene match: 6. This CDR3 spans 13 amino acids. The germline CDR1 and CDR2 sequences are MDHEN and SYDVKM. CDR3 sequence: CASRQQGASGYTF. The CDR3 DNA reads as TGTGCCAGCAGACAACAGGGGGCCTCTGGCTACACCTTC.

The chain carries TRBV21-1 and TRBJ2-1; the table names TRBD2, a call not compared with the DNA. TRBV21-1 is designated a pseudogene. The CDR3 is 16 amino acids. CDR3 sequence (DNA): TGTGCCAGCAGCACCGCGGGGGGTTTCTCCTACAATGAGCAGTTCTTC. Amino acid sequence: CASSTAGGFSYNEQFF.

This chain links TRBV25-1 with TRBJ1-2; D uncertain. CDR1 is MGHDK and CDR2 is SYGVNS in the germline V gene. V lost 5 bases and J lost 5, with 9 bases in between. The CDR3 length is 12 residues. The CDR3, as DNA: TGTGCCAGCAGTTCCACGGCTTATGGCTACACCTTC. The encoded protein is CASSSTAYGYTF.

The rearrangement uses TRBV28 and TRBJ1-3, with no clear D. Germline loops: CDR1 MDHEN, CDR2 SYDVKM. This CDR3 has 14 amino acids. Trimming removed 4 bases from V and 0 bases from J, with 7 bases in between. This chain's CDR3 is CASSSGLSGNTIYF. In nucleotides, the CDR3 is TGTGCCAGCAGTTCGGGTCTCTCTGGAAACACCATATATTTT.

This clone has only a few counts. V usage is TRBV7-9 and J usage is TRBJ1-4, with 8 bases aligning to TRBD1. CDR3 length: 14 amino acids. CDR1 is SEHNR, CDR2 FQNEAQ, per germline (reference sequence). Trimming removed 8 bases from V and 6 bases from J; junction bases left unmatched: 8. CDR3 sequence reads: CASGTDREYEKLFF. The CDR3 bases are TGTGCCAGCGGAACGGACAGGGAATATGAAAAACTGTTTTTT. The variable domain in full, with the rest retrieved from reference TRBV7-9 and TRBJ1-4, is DTGVSQNPRHKITKRGQNVTFRCDPISEHNRLYWYRQTLGQGPEFLTYFQNEAQLEKSRLLSDRFSAERPKGSFSTLEIQRTEQGDSAMYLCASGTDREYEKLFFGSGTQLSVL.

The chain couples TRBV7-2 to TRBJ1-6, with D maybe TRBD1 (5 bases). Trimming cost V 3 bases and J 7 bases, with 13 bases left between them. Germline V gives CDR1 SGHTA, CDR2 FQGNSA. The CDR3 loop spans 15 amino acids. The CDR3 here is CASSLQGQSNSPLHF. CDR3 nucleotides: TGTGCCAGCAGCTTGCAGGGCCAGTCCAATTCACCCCTCCACTTT.

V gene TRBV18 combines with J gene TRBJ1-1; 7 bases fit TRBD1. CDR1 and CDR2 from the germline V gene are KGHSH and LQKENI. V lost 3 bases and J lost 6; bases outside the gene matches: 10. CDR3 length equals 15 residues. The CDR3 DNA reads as TGTGCCAGCTCACCGATCGAGGGGGCGGAATCTGAAGCTTTCTTT. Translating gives CASSPIEGAESEAFF.

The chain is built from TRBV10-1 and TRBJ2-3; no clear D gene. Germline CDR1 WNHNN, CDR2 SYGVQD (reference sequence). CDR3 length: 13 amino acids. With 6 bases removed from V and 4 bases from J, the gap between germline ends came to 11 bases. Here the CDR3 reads CASSIEPADTQYF. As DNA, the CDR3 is TGCGCCAGCAGCATAGAGCCGGCAGATACGCAGTATTTT.

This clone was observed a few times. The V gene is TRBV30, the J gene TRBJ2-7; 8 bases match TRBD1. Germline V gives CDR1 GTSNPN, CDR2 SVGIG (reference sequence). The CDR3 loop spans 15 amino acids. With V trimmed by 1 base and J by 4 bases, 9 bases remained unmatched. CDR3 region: CAWSGYGQGAYEQYF. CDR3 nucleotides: TGTGCCTGGAGTGGGTACGGACAGGGAGCGTACGAGCAGTACTTC.

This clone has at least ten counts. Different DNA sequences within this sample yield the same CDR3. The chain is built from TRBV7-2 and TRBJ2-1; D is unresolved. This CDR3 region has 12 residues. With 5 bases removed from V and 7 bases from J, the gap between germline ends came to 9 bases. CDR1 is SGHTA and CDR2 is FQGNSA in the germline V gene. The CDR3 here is CASSLRHNEQFF. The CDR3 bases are TGTGCCAGCAGCCTGAGACATAATGAGCAGTTCTTC.

The CDR3 DNA is TGTGCCAGCAGCTGGAGACAGGGGGTCGATGAGCAGTTCTTC. Amino acid sequence: CASSWRQGVDEQFF. The chain recombines TRBV5-4 with TRBJ2-1, with TRBD1 matching 9 bases. The V and J ends lost 3 bases and 8 bases, in that order; junction bases with no gene match: 6. The length of the CDR3 is 14 residues. Per germline, CDR1 SGHNT and CDR2 YYREEE (reference sequence).

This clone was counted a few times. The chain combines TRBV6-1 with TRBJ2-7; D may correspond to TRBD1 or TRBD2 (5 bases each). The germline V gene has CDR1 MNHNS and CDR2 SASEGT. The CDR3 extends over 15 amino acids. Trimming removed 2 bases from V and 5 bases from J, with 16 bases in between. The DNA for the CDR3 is TGTGCCAGCAGTGAATCCGGGACGTCCTTGGACGAGCAGTACTTC. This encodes CASSESGTSLDEQYF.